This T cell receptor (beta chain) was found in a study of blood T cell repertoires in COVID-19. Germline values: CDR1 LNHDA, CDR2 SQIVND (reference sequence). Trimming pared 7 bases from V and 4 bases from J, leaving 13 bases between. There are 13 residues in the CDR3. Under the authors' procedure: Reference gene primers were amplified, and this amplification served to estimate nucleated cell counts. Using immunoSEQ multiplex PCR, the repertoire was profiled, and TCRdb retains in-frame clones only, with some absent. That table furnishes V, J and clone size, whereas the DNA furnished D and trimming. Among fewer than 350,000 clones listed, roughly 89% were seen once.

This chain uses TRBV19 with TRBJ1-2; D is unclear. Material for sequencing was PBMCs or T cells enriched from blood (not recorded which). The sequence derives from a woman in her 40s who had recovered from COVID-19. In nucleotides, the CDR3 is TGTGCCAGTATTGGAGGAGGGTTCTATGGCTACACCTTC. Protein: CASIGGGFYGYTF.